This T cell receptor beta chain was documented in a study of beta chain features in type 1 diabetes. Sequencing targeted expressed TCRB transcripts, as all isolated RNA had been reverse transcribed. The protocol was immunoSEQ multiplex PCR, while the TCRdb copy is restricted to in-frame clones and leaves out a portion. The sample comprises under 900,000 clones, about 17% of which are singletons, and around 0.02% rests with the top ten. In its sample, this clone was seen a few times. Sequencing was carried out using naive CD4+ T cells from blood. The sequence came from a woman aged 18-29 years in good health.

The CDR3, as DNA: TGTGCCAGCTTTAAAGGTGGGAGCTCCTACGAGCAGTACTTC. Translated: CASFKGGSSYEQYF. V is TRBV6-5 and J is TRBJ2-7; D perhaps matches TRBD2 (5 bases). Per the germline V gene, CDR1 is MNHEY and CDR2 is SVGAGI. With 8 bases removed from V and 0 bases from J, the gap between germline ends came to 14 bases. The CDR3 runs to 14 residues.